This TCR beta chain is from a study of blood T cell repertoires in COVID-19. Study-wide context: Donors in the United States, Italy and Spain gave samples during acute or convalescent COVID-19. In each case, the material was cDNA or gDNA derived from T cells, B-cell-depleted T cells, or PBMCs.

In the source study's methods: Reference gene primer amplification in the assay estimated nucleated cell counts. Assay used: immunoSEQ multiplex PCR; TCRdb lists only in-frame clones, some missing. That table furnishes V, J and clone size, whereas the DNA furnished D and trimming. The data show approximately 130,000 clones, around four fifths seen once. The germline gives CDR1 SGHNT, CDR2 YYREEE (reference sequence). CDR3 size: 16 residues. V shed 1 base and J shed 1 base, with 14 bases lying between them. This clone has just a few counts. This TCR derives from a man older than 75 with acute or convalescent COVID-19. The chain joins TRBV5-4 to TRBJ1-1, with D tentatively TRBD1 (6 bases). Sequenced: peripheral blood. The CDR3 spells CASSLQGRVRNTEAFF. As DNA, the CDR3 is TGTGCCAGCAGCTTGCAGGGGAGGGTACGGAACACTGAAGCTTTCTTT.